This T cell receptor beta chain is drawn from a study of response to subunit inactivated influenza vaccine. TCRdb re-analysed the RT-PCR reads in MiXCR, keeping a single row per CDR3 protein. This sample has around 650,000 distinct CDR3 sequences, with 15% to 19% found just once. The TCR sequence derives from a middle-aged man who received an inactivated influenza vaccine. Sequencing was performed on PBMCs from blood, taken less than 13 days after vaccination.

The CDR3 reads CASSVEWVNTEAFF. The CDR3 DNA follows: TGTGCCAGCAGCGTAGAGTGGGTGAACACTGAAGCTTTCTTT. V gene TRBV9 combines with J gene TRBJ1-1; no firm D call. Germline V gene lookup returns CDR1 SGDLS and CDR2 YYNGEE. Deletions cut 0 bases from V and 0 bases from J, with 6 bases between. The length of the CDR3 is 14 residues.